This T cell receptor beta chain was identified during a study of T cell changes during pregnancy in multiple sclerosis. Measured with immunoSEQ multiplex PCR; TCRdb has only the in-frame clones, and not every one. The table has 47,000 or so clones, 90% to 95% seen once. The ends were cut back, 6 bases at V and 6 bases at J, with 11 bases in the middle. Germline CDR1 DFQATT, CDR2 SNEGSKA (reference sequence). CDR3 length: 11 residues. The clonotype comes from a female donor with multiple sclerosis, enrolled in a pregnancy study. The chain joins TRBV20-1 to TRBJ1-2; D not certain. The source was CD4+ T cells from peripheral blood mononuclear cells, collected in the first trimester of pregnancy. CDR3 in DNA: TGCAGTGCCCCCCGAGGGAATGGCTACACCTTC. Its translation: CSAPRGNGYTF.